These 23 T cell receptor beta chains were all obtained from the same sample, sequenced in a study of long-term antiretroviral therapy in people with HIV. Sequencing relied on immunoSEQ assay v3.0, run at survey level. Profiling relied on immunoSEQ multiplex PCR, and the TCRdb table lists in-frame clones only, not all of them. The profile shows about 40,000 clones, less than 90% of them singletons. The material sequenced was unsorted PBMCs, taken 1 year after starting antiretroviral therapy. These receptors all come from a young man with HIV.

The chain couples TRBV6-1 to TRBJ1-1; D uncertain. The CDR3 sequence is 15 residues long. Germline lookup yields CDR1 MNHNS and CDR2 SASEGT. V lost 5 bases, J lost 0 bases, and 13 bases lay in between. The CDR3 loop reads CASSIRERVNTEAFF. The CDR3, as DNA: TGTGCCAGCAGTATCCGGGAGCGGGTGAACACTGAAGCTTTCTTT.

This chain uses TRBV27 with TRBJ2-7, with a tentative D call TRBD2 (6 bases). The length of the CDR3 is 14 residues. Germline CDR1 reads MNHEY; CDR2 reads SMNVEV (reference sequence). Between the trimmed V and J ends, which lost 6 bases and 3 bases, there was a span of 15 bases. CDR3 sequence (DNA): TGTGCCAGCAGCACCGGGAGTTCTTACTACGAGCAGTACTTC. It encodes CASSTGSSYYEQYF.

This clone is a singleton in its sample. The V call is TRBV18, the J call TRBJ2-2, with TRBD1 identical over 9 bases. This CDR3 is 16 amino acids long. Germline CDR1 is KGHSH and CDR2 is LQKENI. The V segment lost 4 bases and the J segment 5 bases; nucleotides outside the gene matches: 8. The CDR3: CASSLRTGEYTGELFF. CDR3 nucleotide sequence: TGTGCCAGCTCACTCAGGACAGGGGAGTATACCGGGGAGCTGTTTTTT. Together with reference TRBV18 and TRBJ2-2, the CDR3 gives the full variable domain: NAGVMQNPRHLVRRRGQEARLRCSPMKGHSHVYWYRQLPEEGLKFMVYLQKENIIDESGMPKERFSAEFPKEGPSILRIQQVVRGDSAAYFCASSLRTGEYTGELFFGEGSRLTVL.

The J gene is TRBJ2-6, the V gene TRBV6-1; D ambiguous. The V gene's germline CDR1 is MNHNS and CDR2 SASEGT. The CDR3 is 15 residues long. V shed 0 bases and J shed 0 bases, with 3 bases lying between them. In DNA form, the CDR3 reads TGTGCCAGCAGTGAAGCACACTCTGGGGCCAACGTCCTGACTTTC. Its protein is CASSEAHSGANVLTF.

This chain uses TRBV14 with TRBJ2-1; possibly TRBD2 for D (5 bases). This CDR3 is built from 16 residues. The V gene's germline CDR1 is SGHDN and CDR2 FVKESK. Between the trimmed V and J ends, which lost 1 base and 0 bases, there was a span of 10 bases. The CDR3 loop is CASSQVGLLSYNEQFF. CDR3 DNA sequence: TGTGCCAGCAGCCAAGTAGGACTGCTCTCCTACAATGAGCAGTTCTTC.

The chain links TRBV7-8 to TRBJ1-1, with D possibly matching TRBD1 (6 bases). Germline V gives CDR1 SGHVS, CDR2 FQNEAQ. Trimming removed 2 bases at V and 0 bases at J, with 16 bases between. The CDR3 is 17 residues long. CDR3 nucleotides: TGTGCCAGCAGCTTAAGTGTCCGGGACACGATGAACACTGAAGCTTTCTTT. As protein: CASSLSVRDTMNTEAFF.

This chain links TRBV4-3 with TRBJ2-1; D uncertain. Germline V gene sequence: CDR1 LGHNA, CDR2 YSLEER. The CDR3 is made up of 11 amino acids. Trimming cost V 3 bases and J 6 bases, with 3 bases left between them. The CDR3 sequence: CASSQSNEQFF. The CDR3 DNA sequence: TGCGCCAGCAGCCAGAGCAATGAGCAGTTCTTC.

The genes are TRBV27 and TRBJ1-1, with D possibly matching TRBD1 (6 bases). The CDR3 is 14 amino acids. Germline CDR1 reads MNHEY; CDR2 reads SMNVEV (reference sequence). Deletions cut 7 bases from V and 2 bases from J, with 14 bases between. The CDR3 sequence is CASNFRQENTEAFF. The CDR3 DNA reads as TGTGCCAGCAACTTCAGACAGGAAAACACTGAAGCTTTCTTT.

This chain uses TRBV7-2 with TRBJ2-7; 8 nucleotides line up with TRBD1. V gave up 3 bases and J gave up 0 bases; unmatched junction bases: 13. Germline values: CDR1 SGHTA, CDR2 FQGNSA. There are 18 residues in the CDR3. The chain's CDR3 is CASSFPDRGLDRSYEQYF. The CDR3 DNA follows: TGTGCCAGCAGCTTCCCTGACAGGGGCCTCGACCGCTCCTACGAGCAGTACTTC.

CDR3 DNA: TGTGCCAGCTCACCATCTCCGAGTGGCACTGAAGCTTTCTTT. Translating gives CASSPSPSGTEAFF. The rearrangement joins TRBV18 to TRBJ1-1, with D unresolved. The CDR3 contains 14 residues. Germline loops: CDR1 KGHSH, CDR2 LQKENI. Trimming took 2 bases from V and 4 from J, leaving 11 bases between them.

Written as DNA, the CDR3 is TGTGCCAGCAGCTTGGGGGCGGAACCCCAGCATTTT. Translation: CASSLGAEPQHF. The gene calls are TRBV5-6 and TRBJ1-5; D is unclear. V lost 0 bases, J lost 10 bases, and 8 bases lay in between. There are 12 residues in the CDR3. Germline values: CDR1 SGHDT, CDR2 YYEEEE.

The CDR3: CSVVTGLETQYF. The CDR3 nucleotides read TGCAGCGTTGTAACAGGTCTGGAGACCCAGTACTTC. This chain uses TRBV29-1 with TRBJ2-5, with a tentative D call TRBD1 (5 bases). Between the trimmed V and J ends, which lost 4 bases and 5 bases, there was a span of 11 bases. The CDR3 consists of 12 residues. Germline loops: CDR1 SQVTM, CDR2 ANQGSEA.

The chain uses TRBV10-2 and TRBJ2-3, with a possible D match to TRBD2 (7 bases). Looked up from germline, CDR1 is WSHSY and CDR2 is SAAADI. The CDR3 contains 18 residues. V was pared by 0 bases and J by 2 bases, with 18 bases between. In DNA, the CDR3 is TGCGCCAGCAGTGAGTCGAAGGGGGGGCCTCCCTTCACAGATACGCAGTATTTT. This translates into CASSESKGGPPFTDTQYF.

The CDR3 nucleotides read TGTGCCAGCAGTTCCCAGCGGGAGTACTCCTACAATGAGCAGTTCTTC. Translating it yields CASSSQREYSYNEQFF. This chain joins TRBV28 and TRBJ2-1; TRBD2 aligns across 8 bases. V dropped 4 bases and J dropped 0; count of bases not matched to a gene: 5. The germline gives CDR1 MDHEN, CDR2 SYDVKM. The CDR3 has 16 residues.

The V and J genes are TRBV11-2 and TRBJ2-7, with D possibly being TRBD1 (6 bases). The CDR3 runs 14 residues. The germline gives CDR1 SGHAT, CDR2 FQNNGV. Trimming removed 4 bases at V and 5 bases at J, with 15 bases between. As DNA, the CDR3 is TGTGCCAGCAGCTCAGGACAGTACAACGACGAGCAGTACTTC. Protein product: CASSSGQYNDEQYF. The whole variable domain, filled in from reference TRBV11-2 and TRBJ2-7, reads EAGVAQSPRYKIIEKRQSVAFWCNPISGHATLYWYQQILGQGPKLLIQFQNNGVVDDSQLPKDRFSAERLKGVDSTLKIQPAKLEDSAVYLCASSSGQYNDEQYFGPGTRLTVT.

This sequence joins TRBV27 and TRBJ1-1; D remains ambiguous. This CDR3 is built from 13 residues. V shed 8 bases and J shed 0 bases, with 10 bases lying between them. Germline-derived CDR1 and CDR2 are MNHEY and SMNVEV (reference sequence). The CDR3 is CASSPRMNTEAFF. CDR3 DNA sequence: TGTGCCAGCTCCCCAAGGATGAACACTGAAGCTTTCTTT.

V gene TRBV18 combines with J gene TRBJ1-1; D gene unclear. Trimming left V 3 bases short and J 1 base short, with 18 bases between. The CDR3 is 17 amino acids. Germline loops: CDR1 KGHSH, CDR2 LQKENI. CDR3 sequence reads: CASSPLRVGKGNTEAFF. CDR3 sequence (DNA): TGTGCCAGCTCACCCCTACGGGTAGGGAAAGGGAACACTGAAGCTTTCTTT.

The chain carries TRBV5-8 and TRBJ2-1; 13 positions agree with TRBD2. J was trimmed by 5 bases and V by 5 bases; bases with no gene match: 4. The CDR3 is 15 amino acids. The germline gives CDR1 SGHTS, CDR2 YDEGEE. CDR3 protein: CASRGTSGRDNEQFF. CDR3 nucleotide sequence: TGTGCCAGCAGGGGTACTAGCGGGAGGGACAATGAGCAGTTCTTC.

The CDR3 loop reads CASSDSAAGGDSYEQYF. CDR3 nucleotide sequence: TGTGCCAGCAGTGACTCGGCAGCAGGGGGTGACTCCTACGAGCAGTACTTC. This rearrangement joins TRBV6-4 to TRBJ2-7; 7 bases fit TRBD1. This CDR3 has 17 residues. CDR1 MRHNA and CDR2 SNTAGT come from the germline V gene. The V and J ends lost 0 bases and 0 bases, in that order; junction bases with no gene match: 8.

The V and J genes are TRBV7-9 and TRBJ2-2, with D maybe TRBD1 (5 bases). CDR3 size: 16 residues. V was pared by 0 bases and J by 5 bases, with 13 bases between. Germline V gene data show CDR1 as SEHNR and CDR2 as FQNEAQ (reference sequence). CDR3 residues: CASSLAATAITGELFF. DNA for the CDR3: TGTGCCAGCAGCTTAGCCGCGACAGCTATTACCGGGGAGCTGTTTTTT. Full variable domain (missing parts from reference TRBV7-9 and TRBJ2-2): DTGVSQNPRHKITKRGQNVTFRCDPISEHNRLYWYRQTLGQGPEFLTYFQNEAQLEKSRLLSDRFSAERPKGSFSTLEIQRTEQGDSAMYLCASSLAATAITGELFFGEGSRLTVL.

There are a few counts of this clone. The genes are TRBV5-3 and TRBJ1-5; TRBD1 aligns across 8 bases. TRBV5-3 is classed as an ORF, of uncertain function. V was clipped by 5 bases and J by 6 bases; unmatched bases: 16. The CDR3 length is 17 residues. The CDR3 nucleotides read TGTGCCAGAAGATCGGAGGCTGGCCCAGGGGGCGGTCAGCCCCAGCATTTT. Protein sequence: CARRSEAGPGGGQPQHF.

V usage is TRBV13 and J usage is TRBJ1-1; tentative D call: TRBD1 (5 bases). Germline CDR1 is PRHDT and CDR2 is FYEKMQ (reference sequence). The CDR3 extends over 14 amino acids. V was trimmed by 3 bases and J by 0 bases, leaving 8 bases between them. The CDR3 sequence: CASSLQGMNTEAFF. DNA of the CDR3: TGTGCCAGCAGCTTGCAGGGCATGAACACTGAAGCTTTCTTT.

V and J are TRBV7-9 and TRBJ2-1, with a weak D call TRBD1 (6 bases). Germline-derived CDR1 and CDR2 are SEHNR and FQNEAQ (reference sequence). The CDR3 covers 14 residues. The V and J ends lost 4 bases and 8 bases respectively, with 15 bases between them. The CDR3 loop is CASSSQIGGDEQFF. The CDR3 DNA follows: TGTGCCAGCAGCTCTCAGATTGGGGGCGATGAGCAGTTCTTC.